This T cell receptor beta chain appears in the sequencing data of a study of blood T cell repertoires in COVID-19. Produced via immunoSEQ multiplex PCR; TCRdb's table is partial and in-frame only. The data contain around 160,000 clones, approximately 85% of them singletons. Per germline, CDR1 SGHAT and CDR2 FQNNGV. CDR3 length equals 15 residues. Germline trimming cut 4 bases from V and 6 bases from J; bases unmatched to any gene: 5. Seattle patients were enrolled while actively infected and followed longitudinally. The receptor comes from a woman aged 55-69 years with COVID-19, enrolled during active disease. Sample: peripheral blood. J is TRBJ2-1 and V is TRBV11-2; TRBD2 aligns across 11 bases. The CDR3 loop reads CASSSLAGGVNEQFF. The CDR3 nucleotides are TGTGCCAGCAGCTCCTTAGCGGGGGGGGTCAATGAGCAGTTCTTC.